This entry is about one T cell receptor (beta chain). The data were produced by immunoSEQ multiplex PCR, yet TCRdb's version contains in-frame clones alone and is incomplete. Of 390,000 or so clones listed, about 87% are singletons. The sample comes from a study of blood T cell repertoires in COVID-19. About the research overall: Whether acute or convalescent, the COVID-19 samples came from the United States, Italy and Spain.

Per the germline V gene, CDR1 is MNHNY and CDR2 is SVGAGI (reference sequence). The length of the CDR3 is 15 residues. The J segment lost 5 bases and the V segment lost 6 bases, leaving 9 bases of the junction unmatched. All enrollees were about 18 to 100 years old and from under 25 US areas. Cohort 3 recovery required two negative PCRs, clearance, or symptom resolution. The sequenced sample was PBMCs or T cells enriched from blood (not recorded which). This TCR derives from a woman in her 50s who had recovered from COVID-19. The chain has TRBV6-6 and TRBJ1-5; TRBD1 matches at 8 bases. The CDR3 sequence: CASREGQGMDQPQHF. Here the CDR3 DNA reads TGTGCCAGCAGAGAAGGACAGGGAATGGATCAGCCCCAGCATTTT.